The rows below give T cell receptor beta chains drawn from one sample of a study of blood T cell repertoires in COVID-19. The assay was immunoSEQ multiplex PCR, and TCRdb's table has in-frame clones only and misses some. The table lists 120,000 to 150,000 clones, roughly 89% of them singletons. The specimen was PBMCs or T cells enriched from blood (not recorded which). Receptor source: a woman aged 45 to 65 who had been exposed to COVID-19. The CDR3 runs from the conserved cysteine through the conserved F or W. The D gene is left open where the match is weak. Size is omitted from some rows. Given values are once, few, many or a class for expanded clones.

j_call d_call v_call clone_size cdr3_nt cdr3_aa
TRBJ1-3 . TRBV28 . TGTGCCAGCGGTCGGGTCGACACCATATATTTT CASGRVDTIYF
TRBJ1-5 TRBD1 TRBV19 . TGTGCCAGTAGTATGGAGACTCGAGGGACAGGGTGGAGCCAGCCCCAGCATTTT CASSMETRGTGWSQPQHF
TRBJ2-5 TRBD2 TRBV6-2/TRBV6-3 . TGTGCCAGCAGTCCCTTAGCGGGAGAGACCCAAGAGACCCAGTACTTC CASSPLAGETQETQYF
TRBJ2-2 . TRBV11-2 once TGTGCCAGCAGCTTAGATCCTTCGGGAGTACGGAACACCGGGGAGCTGTTTTTT CASSLDPSGVRNTGELFF
TRBJ1-5 . TRBV7-2 . TGTGCCAGCAACTCGCAGGTGGGGAGTCAGCCCCAGCATTTT CASNSQVGSQPQHF
TRBJ2-7 . TRBV6-5 . TGTGCCAGCACGGGGGAATCGGGGTTCCACGAGCAGTACTTC CASTGESGFHEQYF
TRBJ2-3 TRBD1 TRBV2 . TGTGCCAGCAGTCCACAGGGGGAGGGCACAGATACGCAGTATTTT CASSPQGEGTDTQYF
TRBJ2-2 TRBD2 TRBV9 . TGTGCCAGCAGCGTATCCCCGACTAGCGGGGGTGGGGAGCTGTTTTTT CASSVSPTSGGGELFF
TRBJ2-1 . TRBV27 . TGTGCCAGCAGTTTACTAGGTTATGAGCAGTTCTTC CASSLLGYEQFF
TRBJ1-1 . TRBV7-8 once TGTGCCAGCAGCTTTACTGCGGGCCCTGAAGCTTTCTTT CASSFTAGPEAFF
TRBJ2-2 . TRBV9 . TGTGCCAGCAGCGTAGTCTTGAACACCGGGGAGCTGTTTTTT CASSVVLNTGELFF
TRBJ2-1 TRBD2 TRBV6-2/TRBV6-3 once TGTGCCAGCAGCCCAAGCGGGAGTCCTGAGCAGTTCTTC CASSPSGSPEQFF
TRBJ2-7 . TRBV9 . TGTGCCAGCAGCGTAGACGGTAAGAGGGAGCAGTACTTC CASSVDGKREQYF
TRBJ2-1 . TRBV13 . TGTGCCAGCAGCTCCCGGACTGTTGAGCAGTTCTTC CASSSRTVEQFF
TRBJ2-1 . TRBV1 few TGCACCAGCAGCCTGGGGACTGGGGACAATGAGCAGTTCTTC CTSSLGTGDNEQFF
TRBJ2-6 TRBD1 TRBV19 . TGTGCCAGTAGTAGACAGGGGGCCGGAGGGGCCAACGTCCTGACTTTC CASSRQGAGGANVLTF
TRBJ2-3 TRBD2 TRBV7-2 . TGTGCCAGCAGCTTAAGCGGGAGGGAAGATACGCAGTATTTT CASSLSGREDTQYF
TRBJ2-7 . TRBV19 . TGTGCCAGTAGCATGGCCCCCTCCGAGCAGTACTTC CASSMAPSEQYF
TRBJ2-5 TRBD2 TRBV7-3 . TGTGCCAGCAGTCCCGTGGCGGGGGGTATGGAGACCCAGTACTTC CASSPVAGGMETQYF
TRBJ2-3 TRBD2 TRBV20-1 . TGCAGTGCTAGTCCGGGGGGGAAAGATACGCAGTATTTT CSASPGGKDTQYF
TRBJ2-3 TRBD2 TRBV6-5 . TGTGCCAGCAGTTCAGCTAGCGGGGGGGCGGGTGATACGCAGTATTTT CASSSASGGAGDTQYF
TRBJ2-5 TRBD2 TRBV24-1 . TGTGCCACCAGTGACTGGACTAGCGAACCGTACCAAGAGACCCAGTACTTC CATSDWTSEPYQETQYF
TRBJ2-1 TRBD2 TRBV7-8 . TGTGCCAGCAGCTTCGTTAGCGGGAGGGCTTACAATGAGCAGTTCTTC CASSFVSGRAYNEQFF
TRBJ1-2 . TRBV21-1 . TGTGCCAGCAGACCCGGGGACAGTGGCTATGGCTACACCTTC CASRPGDSGYGYTF